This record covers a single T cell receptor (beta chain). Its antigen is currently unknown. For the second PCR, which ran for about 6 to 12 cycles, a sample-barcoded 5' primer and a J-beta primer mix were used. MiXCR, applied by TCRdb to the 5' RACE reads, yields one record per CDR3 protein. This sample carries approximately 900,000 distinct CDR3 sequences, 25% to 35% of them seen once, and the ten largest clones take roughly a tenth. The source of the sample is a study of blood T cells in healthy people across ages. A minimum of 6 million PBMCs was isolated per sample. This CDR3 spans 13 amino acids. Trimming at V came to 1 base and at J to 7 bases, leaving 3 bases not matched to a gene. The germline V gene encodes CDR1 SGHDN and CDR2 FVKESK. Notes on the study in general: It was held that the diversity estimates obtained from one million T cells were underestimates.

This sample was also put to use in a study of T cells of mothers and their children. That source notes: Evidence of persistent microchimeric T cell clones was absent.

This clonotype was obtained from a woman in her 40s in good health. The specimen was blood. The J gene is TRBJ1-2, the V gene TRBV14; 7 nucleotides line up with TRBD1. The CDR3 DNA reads TGTGCCAGCAGCCAAGGAGGGGGCCGTGGCTACACCTTC. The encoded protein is CASSQGGGRGYTF.